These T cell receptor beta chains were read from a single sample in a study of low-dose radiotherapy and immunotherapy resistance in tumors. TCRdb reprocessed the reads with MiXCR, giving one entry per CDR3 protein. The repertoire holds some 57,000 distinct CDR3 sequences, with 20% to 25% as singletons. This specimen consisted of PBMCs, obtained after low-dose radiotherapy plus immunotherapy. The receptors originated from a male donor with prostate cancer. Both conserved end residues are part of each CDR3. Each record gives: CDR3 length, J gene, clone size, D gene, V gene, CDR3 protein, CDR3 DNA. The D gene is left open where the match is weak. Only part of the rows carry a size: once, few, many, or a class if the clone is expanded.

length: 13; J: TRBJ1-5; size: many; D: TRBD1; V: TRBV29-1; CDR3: CSVETGGNQPQHF; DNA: TGCAGCGTGGAAACAGGGGGAAATCAGCCCCAGCATTTT
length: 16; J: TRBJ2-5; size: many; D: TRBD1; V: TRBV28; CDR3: CASSTPRGTGAETQYF; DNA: TGTGCCAGCAGCACTCCCAGGGGGACAGGGGCAGAGACCCAGTACTTC
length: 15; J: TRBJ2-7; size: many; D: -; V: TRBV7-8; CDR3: CASSLERTLGDEQYF; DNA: TGTGCCAGCAGCCTTGAACGGACTCTCGGCGACGAGCAGTACTTC
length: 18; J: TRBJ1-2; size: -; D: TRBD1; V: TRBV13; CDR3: CASSEAVGQGGSNYGYTF; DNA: TGTGCCAGCAGTGAAGCGGTTGGACAGGGTGGAAGTAACTATGGCTACACCTTC
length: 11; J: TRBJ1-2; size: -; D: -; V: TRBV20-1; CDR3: CSPGTNYGYTF; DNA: TGCAGTCCCGGGACTAACTATGGCTACACCTTC
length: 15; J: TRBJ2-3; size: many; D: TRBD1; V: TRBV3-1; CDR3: CASSPTGDATDTQYF; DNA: TGTGCCAGCAGCCCGACAGGGGACGCCACAGATACGCAGTATTTT
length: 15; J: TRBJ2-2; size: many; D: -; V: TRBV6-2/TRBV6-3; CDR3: CASSYLGVETGELFF; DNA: TGTGCCAGCAGTTATCTGGGGGTTGAAACCGGGGAGCTGTTTTTT
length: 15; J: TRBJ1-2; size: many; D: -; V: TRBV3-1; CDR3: CASSHSGQSQFSYTF; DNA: TGTGCCAGCAGCCATTCAGGACAGAGTCAGTTTAGCTACACCTTC
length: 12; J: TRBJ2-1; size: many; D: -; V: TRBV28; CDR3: CASSLLANEQFF; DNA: TGTGCCAGCAGTCTTCTGGCCAATGAGCAGTTCTTC
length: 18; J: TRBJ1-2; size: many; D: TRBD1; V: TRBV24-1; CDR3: CATSDFAGQGVTKGGYTF; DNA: TGTGCCACCAGTGATTTTGCGGGACAGGGGGTAACAAAGGGCGGCTACACCTTC
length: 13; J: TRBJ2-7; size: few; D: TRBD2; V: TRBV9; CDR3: CASGSGTSYEQYF; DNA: TGTGCCAGCGGTAGCGGGACATCCTACGAGCAGTACTTC
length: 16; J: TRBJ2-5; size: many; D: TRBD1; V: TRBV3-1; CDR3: CASSPRTGFTFETQYF; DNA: TGTGCCAGCAGCCCGCGGACAGGTTTTACCTTCGAGACCCAGTACTTC
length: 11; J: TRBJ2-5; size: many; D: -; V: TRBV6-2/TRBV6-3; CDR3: CASSYQETQYF; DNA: TGTGCCAGCAGTTACCAAGAGACCCAGTACTTC
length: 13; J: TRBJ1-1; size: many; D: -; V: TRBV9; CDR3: CASSPPWETEAFF; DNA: TGTGCCAGCAGCCCCCCCTGGGAAACTGAAGCTTTCTTT
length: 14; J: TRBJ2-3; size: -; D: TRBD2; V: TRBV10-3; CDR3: CAITSASGADTQYF; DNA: TGTGCCATCACTAGCGCTAGCGGGGCAGATACGCAGTATTTT
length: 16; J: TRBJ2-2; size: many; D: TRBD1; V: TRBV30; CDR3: CAWSAAGTGSTGELFF; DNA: TGTGCCTGGAGTGCGGCCGGGACAGGGAGCACCGGGGAGCTGTTTTTT